The clone carrying this T cell receptor (beta chain) has just one count. Its antigen is currently unknown. Researchers isolated CD4+ T cells once about 11 days of culture had elapsed. From March to December 2020, the person had a SARS-CoV-2 infection that was confirmed by PCR. Profiling relied on immunoSEQ multiplex PCR, and the TCRdb table lists in-frame clones only, not all of them. The table has about 66,000 clones, more than 60% seen once. This record belongs to a study of vaccination effects on CD4 cells after COVID-19. Study-level information: Each person got two doses of an mRNA SARS-CoV-2 vaccine, BNT162b2 or mRNA-1273. Samples came from two convalescent patients 16 days and one week before vaccination. The culture medium for 2 million or so PBMC per well included around 9.3 IU/ml IL-2 and 8.5 to 10 ug/ml peptides.

The material sequenced was CD4+ T cells from PBMCs cultured without peptide, taken before COVID-19 vaccination. The receptor comes from a human donor who had a prior SARS-CoV-2 infection.

The CDR3 spells CASSLGGEADTQYF. DNA for the CDR3: TGTGCCAGCAGCCTTGGGGGGGAAGCCGATACGCAGTATTTT. The chain couples TRBV2 to TRBJ2-3; 7 nucleotides align to TRBD2. Trimming removed 6 bases from V and 6 bases from J; junction bases left unmatched: 9. This CDR3 is built from 14 residues. Germline V gene data show CDR1 as SNHLY and CDR2 as FYNNEI.